This passage covers 12 T cell receptor beta chains from one sample sequenced in a study of T cell repertoires in cytomegalovirus infection. TCRdb itself ran the reads through MiXCR, one entry per CDR3 protein. This sample yields around 900,000 distinct CDR3 sequences, of which under 40% are seen a single time; roughly 13% belongs to the top ten. Their recognized antigens are unknown. Sequencing used cultured CD8+ T cells from PBMCs, obtained from culture after CMV antigen stimulation. The receptors here all came from a human donor in good health (CMV status not recorded). Some clones in this sample may be carry-over from other donors' samples.

This clonotype was observed once. The conserved phenylalanine or tryptophan is not found at the CDR3 terminus, so this likely reflects a read error. The DNA is omitted, as the CDR3 cannot be located on it reliably, and the CDR3 follows TCRdb's listing. The V and J genes are TRBV6-2 or TRBV6-3 and TRBJ1-2. In germline, CDR1 is MNHEY, CDR2 SVGEGT. The CDR3 region is 14 residues in length, termini included. CDR3 sequence reads: CASSSLFEFEEPGL.

This chain joins TRBV28 and TRBJ2-3; TRBD2 is a possible D gene (7 bases). Trimming took off 4 bases at V and 1 base at J, with 15 bases between the two ends. CDR3 size: 16 residues. CDR1 and CDR2 from the germline V gene are MDHEN and SYDVKM. The CDR3 nucleotides read TGTGCCAGCAGTTCTGCCTGGGGGGGCGGCACAGATACGCAGTATTTT. Encoded protein: CASSSAWGGGTDTQYF.

This clonotype came up many times. This chain joins TRBV12-3 or TRBV12-4 and TRBJ1-5; D not resolved. V dropped 3 bases and J dropped 1 base, with 16 bases sitting between them. This CDR3 region has 17 residues. The CDR3 protein is CASSFTLEGKSNQPQHF. As DNA, the CDR3 is TGTGCCAGCAGTTTCACGCTGGAGGGAAAGAGCAATCAGCCCCAGCATTTT.

This chain connects TRBV12-3 or TRBV12-4 to TRBJ2-2; the D gene is possibly TRBD1 (6 bases). The V and J ends lost 5 bases and 8 bases respectively, with 15 bases between them. This CDR3 is 14 amino acids long. The CDR3 DNA reads TGTGCCAGCAGTCTCACAGGGAAGGGAGGGGAGCTGTTTTTT. It codes for CASSLTGKGGELFF.

This clonotype was detected many times. This chain joins TRBV7-6 and TRBJ2-2; no reliable D call. The CDR3 runs to 13 residues. V lost 5 bases and J 5 bases, leaving 9 bases between the germline ends. In germline, CDR1 is SGHVS, CDR2 FNYEAQ. The CDR3 region is CASSHTNTGELFF. CDR3 nucleotides: TGTGCCAGCAGCCATACCAATACCGGGGAGCTGTTTTTT. Filled out from reference TRBV7-6 and TRBJ2-2, the complete variable domain reads GAGVSQSPRYKVTKRGQDVALRCDPISGHVSLYWYRQALGQGPEFLTYFNYEAQQDKSGLPNDRFSAERPEGSISTLTIQRTEQRDSAMYRCASSHTNTGELFFGEGSRLTVL.

The sample holds many counts of this clonotype. The chain links TRBV7-2 to TRBJ2-3; D is unclear. Trimming removed 5 bases from V and 7 bases from J, with 16 bases in between. The length of the CDR3 is 14 residues. The V gene's germline CDR1 is SGHTA and CDR2 FQGNSA. The CDR3 sequence is CASSPSYEMNTQYF. CDR3 DNA: TGTGCCAGCAGCCCCTCTTACGAAATGAATACGCAGTATTTT. Full variable domain (rest looked up from reference TRBV7-2 and TRBJ2-3): GAGVSQSPSNKVTEKGKDVELRCDPISGHTALYWYRQSLGQGLEFLIYFQGNSAPDKSGLPSDRFSAERTGGSVSTLTIQRTQQEDSAVYLCASSPSYEMNTQYFGPGTRLTVL.

The J gene is TRBJ1-1, the V gene TRBV25-1; D uncertain. The CDR3 covers 13 residues. Trimming pared 2 bases from V and 0 bases from J, leaving 4 bases between. The germline V gene has CDR1 MGHDK and CDR2 SYGVNS. In nucleotides, the CDR3 is TGTGCCAGCAGTGAACAGTTGAACACTGAAGCTTTCTTT. Encoded protein: CASSEQLNTEAFF.

CDR3 loop: CASLKDGTYEQYF. The CDR3 DNA reads as TGTGCCAGCCTCAAGGACGGCACCTACGAGCAGTACTTC. The chain recombines TRBV11-2 with TRBJ2-7; D is unresolved. Trimming cost V 8 bases and J 2 bases, with 13 bases left between them. The germline gives CDR1 SGHAT, CDR2 FQNNGV. This CDR3 has 13 amino acids. Using reference TRBV11-2 and TRBJ2-7 for the parts outside the CDR3, the full variable domain is EAGVAQSPRYKIIEKRQSVAFWCNPISGHATLYWYQQILGQGPKLLIQFQNNGVVDDSQLPKDRFSAERLKGVDSTLKIQPAKLEDSAVYLCASLKDGTYEQYFGPGTRLTVT.

This clonotype came up many times. The rearrangement uses TRBV11-1 and TRBJ1-2, with 9 bases matching TRBD1. Germline lookup yields CDR1 SGHAT and CDR2 FQDESV (reference sequence). V lost 8 bases to trimming and J lost 4 bases; unmatched junction nucleotides: 17. The CDR3 length is 17 residues. The CDR3 region is CASSVPGQGEFGYGYTF. Here the CDR3 DNA reads TGTGCCAGCTCAGTTCCGGGACAGGGAGAGTTCGGCTATGGCTACACCTTC.

This chain joins TRBV27 and TRBJ1-5; D not resolved. This CDR3 spans 13 amino acids. V lost 4 bases and J 5 bases, leaving 9 bases between the germline ends. Germline assignment: CDR1 MNHEY and CDR2 SMNVEV (reference sequence). CDR3 in amino acids: CASSSVKYQPQHF. CDR3 coding DNA: TGTGCCAGCAGTTCGGTGAAGTATCAGCCCCAGCATTTT.

This clonotype has a single count. This rearrangement joins TRBV29-1 to TRBJ2-1, with D possibly TRBD2 on 6 matching bases. V was pared by 7 bases and J by 11 bases, with 21 bases between. Germline V gene sequence: CDR1 SQVTM, CDR2 ANQGSEA. This CDR3 comprises 13 residues. The chain's CDR3 is CSAEVRDSNKQFF. The CDR3 region has the DNA TGCAGCGCGGAGGTTCGGGACTCTAATAAGCAGTTCTTC.

This clonotype was picked up a small number of times. The chain recombines TRBV19 with TRBJ2-7; no reliable D call. The CDR3 loop spans 10 amino acids. The V end lost 7 bases, the J end lost 4 bases, and 5 bases lay between the germline ends. The V gene's germline CDR1 is LNHDA and CDR2 SQIVND (reference sequence). CDR3: CASKGYEQYV. CDR3 nucleotides: TGTGCCAGTAAAGGGTACGAGCAGTACGTC.